The 18 T cell receptor beta chains below were found in one sample sequenced in a study of CD4 T cells in relation to SARS-CoV-2 and coronaviruses. These TCRs are of unknown antigen specificity. Unexposed donor CD4+ T cells date from about 2011-2019, before the COVID-19 pandemic. CD4+ T cells were isolated from the cells after nine to eleven days of culture. Sequencing was performed with immunoSEQ multiplex PCR; in TCRdb, only in-frame clones are kept and a portion is missing. The data contain about 19,000 clones, 60% to 80% of them singletons. Sequenced: CD4+ T cells from PBMCs, cultured in vitro. The receptors derive from a human donor in good health.

This clone was picked up one time. The rearrangement joins TRBV28 to TRBJ1-2; D unclear. The CDR3 extends over 15 amino acids. Germline CDR1 MDHEN, CDR2 SYDVKM. V was cut by 7 bases and J by 2 bases, with 17 bases left in between. The CDR3 is CASTHWGGKNYGYTF. CDR3 coding DNA: TGTGCCAGCACCCACTGGGGAGGGAAAAACTATGGCTACACCTTC.

Only a few counts were recorded for this clone. Other DNA sequences in the sample encode the same CDR3. CDR3 residues: CASSLAGTMNTEAFF. For the CDR3, the DNA is TGCGCCAGCAGCCTTGCCGGGACAATGAACACTGAAGCTTTCTTT. This rearrangement joins TRBV5-1 to TRBJ1-1; TRBD1 is a possible D gene (6 bases). The CDR3 totals 15 residues. Germline lookup yields CDR1 SGHRS and CDR2 YFSETQ. Trimming took off 4 bases at V and 0 bases at J, with 13 bases between the two ends.

The chain couples TRBV10-3 to TRBJ2-2, with a tentative D call TRBD2 (5 bases). CDR3 length equals 15 residues. V lost 0 bases, J lost 4 bases, and 9 bases lay in between. Germline assignment: CDR1 ENHRY and CDR2 SYGVKD. CDR3 in DNA: TGTGCCATCAGTGAGTCAGGGAGACCCACCGGGGAGCTGTTTTTT. This sequence encodes CAISESGRPTGELFF.

The chain combines TRBV5-6 with TRBJ2-7, with a tentative D call TRBD2 (5 bases). Trimming took off 3 bases at V and 7 bases at J, with 17 bases between the two ends. The CDR3 sequence is 14 residues long. From germline, CDR1 is SGHDT and CDR2 YYEEEE. CDR3 in DNA: TGTGCCAGCAGCTACCGTTCGGGATTTTGGGAGCAGTACTTC. Its translation is CASSYRSGFWEQYF.

The chain recombines TRBV5-1 with TRBJ2-7; no reliable D call. Germline assignment: CDR1 SGHRS and CDR2 YFSETQ. The CDR3 totals 12 residues. V was pared by 6 bases and J by 6 bases, with 13 bases between. CDR3 in DNA: TGCGCCAGCACGACCGTTGCCGGCGAGCAGTACTTC. The encoded protein is CASTTVAGEQYF.

V usage is TRBV15 and J usage is TRBJ2-3, with D hard to call. CDR3 length: 14 amino acids. CDR1 LNHNV and CDR2 YYDKDF come from the germline V gene (reference sequence). The V end lost 0 bases, the J end lost 3 bases, and 7 bases lay between the germline ends. Here the CDR3 DNA reads TGTGCCACCAGCAGAGATAGGGCGACAGATACGCAGTATTTT. The encoded protein is CATSRDRATDTQYF.

The genes are TRBV7-3 and TRBJ1-1; D perhaps matches TRBD1 (6 bases). CDR1 SGHTA and CDR2 FQGTGA come from the germline V gene. The CDR3 covers 15 residues. The V and J ends lost 5 bases and 3 bases respectively, with 16 bases between them. Here the CDR3 DNA reads TGTGCCAGCAGCCGGCAAGGGGGGGGGTACACTGAAGCTTTCTTT. Amino acid sequence: CASSRQGGGYTEAFF.

The chain couples TRBV6-5 to TRBJ2-7; 7 bases are shared with TRBD1. The CDR3 sequence is 13 residues long. The V and J ends lost 2 bases and 3 bases, in that order; junction bases with no gene match: 1. Germline V gene lookup returns CDR1 MNHEY and CDR2 SVGAGI. For the CDR3, the DNA is TGTGCCAGCAGTTACCAGGGGGACTACGAGCAGTACTTC. Amino acid sequence: CASSYQGDYEQYF.

The chain recombines TRBV5-1 with TRBJ2-5; a possible D gene is TRBD2 (5 bases). The CDR3 totals 14 residues. The germline CDR1 and CDR2 sequences are SGHRS and YFSETQ. The ends were cut back, 2 bases at V and 2 bases at J, with 10 bases in the middle. CDR3 in DNA: TGCGCCAGCAGCTTAGGAGAGGGACAAGAGACCCAGTACTTC. It specifies CASSLGEGQETQYF.

The chain combines TRBV3-1 (or the pseudogene TRBV3-2) with TRBJ2-5; D is unresolved. The CDR3 is 14 amino acids. CDR1 is LGHDT, CDR2 YNNKEL, per germline (reference sequence). The V end was cut by 4 bases, the J end by 1 base, with 10 bases between. In DNA form, the CDR3 reads TGTGCCAGCAGCCCCGACACGGTCCAAGAGACCCAGTACTTC. Encoded protein: CASSPDTVQETQYF.

This clone appeared a single time. The J gene is TRBJ2-1, the V gene TRBV7-3; the match to TRBD2 covers 13 bases. This CDR3 contains 18 residues. V lost 2 bases to trimming and J lost 1 base; unmatched junction nucleotides: 5. The germline V gene encodes CDR1 SGHTA and CDR2 FQGTGA. CDR3 bases: TGTGCCAGCAGCTTATCCGGACTAGCGGGAGCATCCTACAATGAGCAGTTCTTC. This sequence encodes CASSLSGLAGASYNEQFF.

This clone has more than one count but fewer than ten. CDR3: CASSPWGSGSYNEQFF. CDR3 coding DNA: TGTGCCAGCAGCCCTTGGGGTAGCGGGTCCTACAATGAGCAGTTCTTC. The J gene is TRBJ2-1, the V gene TRBV14; 7 bases match TRBD2. This CDR3 is 16 amino acids long. With V trimmed by 4 bases and J by 1 base, 7 bases remained unmatched. Germline CDR1 and CDR2: SGHDN and FVKESK.

This clone appeared once. V is TRBV18 and J is TRBJ1-1; D is possibly TRBD1 (5 bases). Germline lookup yields CDR1 KGHSH and CDR2 LQKENI. V was cut by 0 bases and J by 1 base, with 9 bases left in between. CDR3 length: 15 residues. The CDR3 region is CASSPPKGWNTEAFF. In nucleotides, the CDR3 is TGTGCCAGCTCACCACCGAAGGGGTGGAACACTGAAGCTTTCTTT.

The gene calls are TRBV6-2 or TRBV6-3 and TRBJ1-1; 7 bases match TRBD1. The ends lost 3 bases at V and 6 bases at J; junction bases unmatched: 7. Looked up from germline, CDR1 is MNHEY and CDR2 is SVGEGT. CDR3 length: 14 amino acids. The CDR3 DNA sequence: TGTGCCAGCAGTTATCGGAAGGGGGCAGCTGAAGCTTTCTTT. It translates to CASSYRKGAAEAFF.

The chain combines TRBV30 with TRBJ1-1; 9 positions agree with TRBD1. Germline trimming cut 0 bases from V and 4 bases from J; bases unmatched to any gene: 9. From germline, CDR1 is GTSNPN and CDR2 SVGIG (reference sequence). The CDR3 has 16 residues. This CDR3 is CAWSVNRGLGVTEAFF. CDR3 DNA sequence: TGTGCCTGGAGTGTCAACAGGGGGCTTGGGGTCACTGAAGCTTTCTTT.

This sequence joins TRBV19 and TRBJ1-5; D is ambiguous. Trimming took off 3 bases at V and 0 bases at J, with 9 bases between the two ends. CDR1 is LNHDA and CDR2 is SQIVND in the germline V gene (reference sequence). CDR3 size: 15 residues. CDR3 sequence reads: CASSMGINSNQPQHF. CDR3 coding DNA: TGTGCCAGTAGTATGGGTATTAATAGCAATCAGCCCCAGCATTTT.

This chain uses TRBV7-3 with TRBJ2-3; 11 bases align to TRBD2. In germline, CDR1 is SGHTA, CDR2 FQGTGA. This CDR3 has 16 amino acids. The J segment lost 8 bases and the V segment lost 1 base, leaving 8 bases of the junction unmatched. The DNA of the CDR3 is TGTGCCAGCAGCTTAAACCCTAGCGGGAGGTTGGGTACGCAGTATTTT. It specifies CASSLNPSGRLGTQYF.

This chain connects TRBV5-4 to TRBJ2-5; D might be TRBD1 or TRBD2, each matching 5 bases. Trimming cost V 0 bases and J 1 base, with 10 bases left between them. Per the germline V gene, CDR1 is SGHNT and CDR2 is YYREEE (reference sequence). The CDR3 is made up of 15 amino acids. The DNA of the CDR3 is TGTGCCAGCAGCTTGGCCCATGGGGGCCAAGAGACCCAGTACTTC. It encodes CASSLAHGGQETQYF. The variable domain in full, with the rest retrieved from reference TRBV5-4 and TRBJ2-5, is ETGVTQSPTHLIKTRGQQVTLRCSSQSGHNTVSWYQQALGQGPQFIFQYYREEENGRGNFPPRFSGLQFPNYSSELNVNALELDDSALYLCASSLAHGGQETQYFGPGTRLLVL.